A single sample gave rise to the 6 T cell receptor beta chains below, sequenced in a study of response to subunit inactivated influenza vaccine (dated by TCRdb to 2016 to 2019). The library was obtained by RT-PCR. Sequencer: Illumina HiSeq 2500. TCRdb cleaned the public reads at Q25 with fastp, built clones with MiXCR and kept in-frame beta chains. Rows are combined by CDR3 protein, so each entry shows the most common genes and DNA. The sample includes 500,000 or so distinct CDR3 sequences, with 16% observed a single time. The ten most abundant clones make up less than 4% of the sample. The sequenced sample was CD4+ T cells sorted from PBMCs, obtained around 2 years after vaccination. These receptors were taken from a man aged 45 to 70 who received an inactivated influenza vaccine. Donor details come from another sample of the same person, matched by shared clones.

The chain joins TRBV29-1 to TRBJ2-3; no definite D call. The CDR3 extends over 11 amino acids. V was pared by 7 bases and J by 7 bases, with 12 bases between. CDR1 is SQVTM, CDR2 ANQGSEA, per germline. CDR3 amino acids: CSGSGRNTQYF. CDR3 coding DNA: TGCAGCGGGTCGGGTAGAAATACGCAGTATTTT.

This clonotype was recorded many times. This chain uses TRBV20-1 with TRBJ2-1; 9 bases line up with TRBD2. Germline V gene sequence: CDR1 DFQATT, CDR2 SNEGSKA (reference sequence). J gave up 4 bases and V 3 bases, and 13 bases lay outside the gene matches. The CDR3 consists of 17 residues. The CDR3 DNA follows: TGCAGTGCTAGCGACAGGACTAGCGCGAAAACATACAATGAGCAGTTCTTC. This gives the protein CSASDRTSAKTYNEQFF.

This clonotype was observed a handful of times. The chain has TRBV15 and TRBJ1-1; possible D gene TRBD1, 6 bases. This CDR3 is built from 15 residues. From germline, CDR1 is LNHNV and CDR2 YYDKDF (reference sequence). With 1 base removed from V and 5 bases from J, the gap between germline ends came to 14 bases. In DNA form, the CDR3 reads TGTGCCACCAGCAGAGGACTGGGGGGCAGGACTGAAGCTTTCTTT. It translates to CATSRGLGGRTEAFF.

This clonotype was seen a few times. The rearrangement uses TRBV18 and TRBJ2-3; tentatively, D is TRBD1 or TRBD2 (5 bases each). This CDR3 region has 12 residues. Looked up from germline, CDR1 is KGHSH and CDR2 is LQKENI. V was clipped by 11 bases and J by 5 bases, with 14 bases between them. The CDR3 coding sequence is TGTGCCGCGGCCGGGGACGGAGATACGCAGTATTTT. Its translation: CAAAGDGDTQYF.

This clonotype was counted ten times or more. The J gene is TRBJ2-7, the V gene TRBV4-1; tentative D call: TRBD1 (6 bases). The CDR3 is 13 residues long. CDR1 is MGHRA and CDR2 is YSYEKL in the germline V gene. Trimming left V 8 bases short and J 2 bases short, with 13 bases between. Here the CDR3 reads CASRQVLTYEQYF. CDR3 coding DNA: TGCGCCAGCCGACAGGTGCTAACCTACGAGCAGTACTTC.

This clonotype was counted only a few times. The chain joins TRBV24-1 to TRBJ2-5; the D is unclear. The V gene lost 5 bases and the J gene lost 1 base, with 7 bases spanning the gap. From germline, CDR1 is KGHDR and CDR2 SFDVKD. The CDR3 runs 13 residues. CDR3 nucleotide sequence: TGTGCCACCAGTGGGGTGACCCAAGAGACCCAGTACTTC. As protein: CATSGVTQETQYF.